This T cell receptor beta chain emerged from a study of blood T cell repertoires in COVID-19. V was pared by 0 bases and J by 0 bases, with 2 bases of the junction left unmatched. The germline V gene encodes CDR1 LGHNT and CDR2 FRNRAP. CDR3 size: 16 residues. Clones were read by immunoSEQ multiplex PCR, and TCRdb kept only the in-frame ones, dropping some. This table has some 220,000 clones, 80% to 90% appearing once. The chain has TRBV12-5 and TRBJ1-5; 7 bases are a match to TRBD1. This clonotype was sampled from a woman aged 55-70 years who had recovered from COVID-19. The sequenced material came from peripheral blood. CDR3 sequence reads: CASGLVQGFSNQPQHF. The CDR3 region has the DNA TGTGCTAGTGGTTTGGTACAGGGGTTTAGCAATCAGCCCCAGCATTTT.